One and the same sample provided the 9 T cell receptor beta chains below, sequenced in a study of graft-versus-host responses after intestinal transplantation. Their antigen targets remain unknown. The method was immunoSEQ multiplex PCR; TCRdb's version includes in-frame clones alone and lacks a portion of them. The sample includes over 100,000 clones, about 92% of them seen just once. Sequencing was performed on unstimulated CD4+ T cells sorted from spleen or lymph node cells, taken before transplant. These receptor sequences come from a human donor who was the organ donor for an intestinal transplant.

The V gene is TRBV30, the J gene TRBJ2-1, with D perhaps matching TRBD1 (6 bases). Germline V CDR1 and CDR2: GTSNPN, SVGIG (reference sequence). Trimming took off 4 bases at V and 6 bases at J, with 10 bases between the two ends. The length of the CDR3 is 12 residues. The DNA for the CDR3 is TGTGCCTGGAAAGGGGGTAGCAATGAGCAGTTCTTC. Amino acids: CAWKGGSNEQFF.

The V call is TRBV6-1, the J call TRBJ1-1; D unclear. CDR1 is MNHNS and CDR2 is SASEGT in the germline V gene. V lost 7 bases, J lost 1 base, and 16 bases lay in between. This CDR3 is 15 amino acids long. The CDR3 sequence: CASNRYSAPNTEAFF. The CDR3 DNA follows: TGTGCCAGCAATCGTTATTCGGCTCCGAACACTGAAGCTTTCTTT.

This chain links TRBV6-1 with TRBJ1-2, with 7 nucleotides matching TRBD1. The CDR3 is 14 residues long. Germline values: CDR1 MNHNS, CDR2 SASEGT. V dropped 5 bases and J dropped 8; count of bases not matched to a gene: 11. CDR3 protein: CASSHYDREEGYTF. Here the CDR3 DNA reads TGTGCCAGCAGTCACTATGACAGGGAGGAAGGCTACACCTTC.

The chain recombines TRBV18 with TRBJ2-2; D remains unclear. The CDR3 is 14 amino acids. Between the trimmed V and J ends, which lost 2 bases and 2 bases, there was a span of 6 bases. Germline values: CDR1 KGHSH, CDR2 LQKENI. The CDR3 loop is CASSPYFNTGELFF. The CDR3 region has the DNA TGTGCCAGCTCACCATACTTTAACACCGGGGAGCTGTTTTTT.

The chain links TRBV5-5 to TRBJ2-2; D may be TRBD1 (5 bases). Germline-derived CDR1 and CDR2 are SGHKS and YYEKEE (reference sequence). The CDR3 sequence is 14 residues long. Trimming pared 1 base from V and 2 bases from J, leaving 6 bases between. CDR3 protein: CASSLTGNTGELFF. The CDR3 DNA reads TGTGCCAGCAGCTTGACAGGAAACACCGGGGAGCTGTTTTTT.

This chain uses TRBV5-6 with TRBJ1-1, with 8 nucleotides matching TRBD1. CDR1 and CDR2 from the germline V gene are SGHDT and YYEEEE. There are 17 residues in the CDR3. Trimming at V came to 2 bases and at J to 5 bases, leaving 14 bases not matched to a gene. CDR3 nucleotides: TGTGCCAGCAGCTTCGGCACTGGACAGGGAGGTCGAACTGAAGCTTTCTTT. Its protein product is CASSFGTGQGGRTEAFF. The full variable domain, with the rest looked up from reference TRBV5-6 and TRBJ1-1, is DAGVTQSPTHLIKTRGQQVTLRCSPKSGHDTVSWYQQALGQGPQFIFQYYEEEERQRGNFPDRFSGHQFPNYSSELNVNALLLGDSALYLCASSFGTGQGGRTEAFFGQGTRLTVV.

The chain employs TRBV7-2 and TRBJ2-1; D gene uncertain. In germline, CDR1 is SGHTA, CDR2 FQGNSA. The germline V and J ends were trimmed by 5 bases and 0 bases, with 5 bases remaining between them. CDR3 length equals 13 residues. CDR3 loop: CASSTNSYNEQFF. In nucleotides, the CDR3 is TGTGCCAGCAGCACAAACTCCTACAATGAGCAGTTCTTC.

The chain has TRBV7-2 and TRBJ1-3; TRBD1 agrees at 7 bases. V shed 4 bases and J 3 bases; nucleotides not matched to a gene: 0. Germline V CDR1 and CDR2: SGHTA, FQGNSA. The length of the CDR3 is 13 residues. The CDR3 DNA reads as TGTGCCAGCAGCTGGACAGGTGGAAACACCATATATTTT. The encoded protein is CASSWTGGNTIYF.

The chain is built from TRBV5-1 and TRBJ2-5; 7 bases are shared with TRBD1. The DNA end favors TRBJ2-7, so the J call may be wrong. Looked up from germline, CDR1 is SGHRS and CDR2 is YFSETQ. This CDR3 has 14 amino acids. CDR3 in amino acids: CASSPGTAYYEQYF. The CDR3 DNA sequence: TGCGCCAGCAGCCCCGGGACAGCCTACTACGAGCAGTACTTC.